One T cell receptor beta chain is described in this entry. The record originates from a study of T-cell memory formation after mild COVID-19. TCRdb processed the 5' RACE reads anew with MiXCR; each CDR3 protein has one entry. Of about 430,000 distinct CDR3 sequences listed, 20% to 25% are singletons. Between the trimmed V and J ends, which lost 0 bases and 0 bases, there was a span of 12 bases. Germline CDR1 SGHDT, CDR2 YYEEEE. The CDR3 contains 16 residues. The chain recombines TRBV5-6 with TRBJ1-1; D remains unclear. The receptor was isolated from an adult woman who had mild COVID-19 (a few samples of this study predate the infection). Cell type and time point are not known. The sequenced sample consisted of PBMCs or a T cell subset sorted from them (not recorded which). The DNA for the CDR3 is TGTGCCAGCAGCTTGGCGGGTCCCCTTTTGAACACTGAAGCTTTCTTT. Translation gives CASSLAGPLLNTEAFF.